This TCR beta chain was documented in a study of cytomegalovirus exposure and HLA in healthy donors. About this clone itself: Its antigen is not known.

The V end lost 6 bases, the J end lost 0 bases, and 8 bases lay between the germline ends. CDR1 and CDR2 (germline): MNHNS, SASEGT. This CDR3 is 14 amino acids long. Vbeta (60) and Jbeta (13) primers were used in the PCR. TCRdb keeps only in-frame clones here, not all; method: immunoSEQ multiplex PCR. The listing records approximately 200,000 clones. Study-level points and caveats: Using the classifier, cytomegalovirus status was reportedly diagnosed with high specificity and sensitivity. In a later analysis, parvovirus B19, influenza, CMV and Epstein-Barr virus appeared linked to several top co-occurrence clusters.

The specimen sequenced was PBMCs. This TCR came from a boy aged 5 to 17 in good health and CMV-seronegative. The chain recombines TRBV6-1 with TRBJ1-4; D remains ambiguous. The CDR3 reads CASSQYATNEKLFF. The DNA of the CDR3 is TGTGCCAGCAGCCAGTATGCAACTAATGAAAAACTGTTTTTT.